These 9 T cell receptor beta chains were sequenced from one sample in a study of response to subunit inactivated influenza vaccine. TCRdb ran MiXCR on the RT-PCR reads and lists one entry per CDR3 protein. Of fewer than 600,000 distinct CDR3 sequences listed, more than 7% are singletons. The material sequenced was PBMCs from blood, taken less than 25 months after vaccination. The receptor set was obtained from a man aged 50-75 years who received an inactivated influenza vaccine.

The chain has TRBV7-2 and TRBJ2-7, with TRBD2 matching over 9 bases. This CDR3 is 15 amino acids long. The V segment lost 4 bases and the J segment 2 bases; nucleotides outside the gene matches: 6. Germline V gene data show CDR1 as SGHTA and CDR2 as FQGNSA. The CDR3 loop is CASSSPSGATYEQYF. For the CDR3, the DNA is TGTGCCAGCAGCTCACCTAGCGGGGCAACCTACGAGCAGTACTTC.

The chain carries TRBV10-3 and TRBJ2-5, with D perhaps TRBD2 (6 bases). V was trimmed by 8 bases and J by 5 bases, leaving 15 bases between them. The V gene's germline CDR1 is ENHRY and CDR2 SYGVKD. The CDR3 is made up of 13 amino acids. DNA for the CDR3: TGTGCCATCGGAGGGGTAGGAGGTGAGACCCAGTACTTC. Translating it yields CAIGGVGGETQYF.

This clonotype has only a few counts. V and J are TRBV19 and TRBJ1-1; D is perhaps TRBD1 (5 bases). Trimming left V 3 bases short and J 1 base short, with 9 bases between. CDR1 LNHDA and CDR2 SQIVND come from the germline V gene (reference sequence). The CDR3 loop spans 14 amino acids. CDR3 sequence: CASSIQGPNTEAFF. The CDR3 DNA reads TGTGCCAGTAGTATTCAGGGACCGAACACTGAAGCTTTCTTT.

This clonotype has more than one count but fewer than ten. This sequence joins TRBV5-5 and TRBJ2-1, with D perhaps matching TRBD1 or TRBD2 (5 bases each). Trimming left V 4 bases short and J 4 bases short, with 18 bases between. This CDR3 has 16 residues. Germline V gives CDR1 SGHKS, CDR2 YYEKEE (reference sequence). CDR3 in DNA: TGTGCCAGCAGCGGACTTGGGGGTCTAAATTACAATGAGCAGTTCTTC. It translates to CASSGLGGLNYNEQFF.

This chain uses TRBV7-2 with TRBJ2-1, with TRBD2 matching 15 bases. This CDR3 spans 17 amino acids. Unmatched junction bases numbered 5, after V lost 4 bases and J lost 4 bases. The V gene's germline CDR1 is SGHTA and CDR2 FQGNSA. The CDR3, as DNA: TGTGCCAGCAGCTCGGGACTAGCGGGAGGTTCTTACAATGAGCAGTTCTTC. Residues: CASSSGLAGGSYNEQFF.

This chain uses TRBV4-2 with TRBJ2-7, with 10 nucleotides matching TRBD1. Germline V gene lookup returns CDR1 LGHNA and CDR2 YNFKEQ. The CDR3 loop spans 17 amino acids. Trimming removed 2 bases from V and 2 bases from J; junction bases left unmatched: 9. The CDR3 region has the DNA TGTGCCAGCAGCCAATATTCCGGGACAGGGGTACCCTACGAGCAGTACTTC. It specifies CASSQYSGTGVPYEQYF.

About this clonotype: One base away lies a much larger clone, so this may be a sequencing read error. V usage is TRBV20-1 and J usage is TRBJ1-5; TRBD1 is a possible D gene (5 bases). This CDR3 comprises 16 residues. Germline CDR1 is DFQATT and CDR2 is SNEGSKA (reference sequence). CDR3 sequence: CCARLGTVGSNQPQHF. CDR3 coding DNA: TGCTGTGCCCGCCTTGGGACGGTGGGTAGCAATCAGCCCCAGCATTTT.

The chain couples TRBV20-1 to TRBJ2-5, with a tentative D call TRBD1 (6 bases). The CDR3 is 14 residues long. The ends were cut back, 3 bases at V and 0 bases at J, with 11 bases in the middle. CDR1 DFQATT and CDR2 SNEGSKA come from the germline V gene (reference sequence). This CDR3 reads CSARTGTHQETQYF. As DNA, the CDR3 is TGCAGTGCTAGGACCGGGACACACCAAGAGACCCAGTACTTC.

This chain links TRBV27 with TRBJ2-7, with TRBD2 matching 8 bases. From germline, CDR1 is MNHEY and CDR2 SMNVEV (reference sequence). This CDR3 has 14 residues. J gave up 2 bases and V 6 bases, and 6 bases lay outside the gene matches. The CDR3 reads CASSREGPPYEQYF. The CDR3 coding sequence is TGTGCCAGCAGCCGGGAGGGGCCGCCCTACGAGCAGTACTTC.